Listed here is a single TCR beta chain. Its antigen is still unknown. V lost 1 base and J lost 2, with 12 bases in between. Germline CDR1 MGHDK, CDR2 SYGVNS. The CDR3 runs to 15 residues. 13 Jbeta primers and 60 Vbeta primers were used for the PCR. Assay: immunoSEQ multiplex PCR; the TCRdb copy retains only in-frame clones and omits some. The sample contains about 100,000 clones, around 81% of which appear only once. The data belong to a study of cytomegalovirus exposure and HLA in healthy donors. Broader study findings: A link between a missense DCLRE1C variant and TCR beta V- and J-gene trimming emerged from a later analysis. Association with HLA alleles at 0.05 false discovery rate was found for 15,000 or so TCR beta sequences in a later analysis. According to the study, about 180 TCR beta chains were cytomegalovirus-associated.

Regarding donors, all were healthy bone marrow donors. The sequenced sample consisted of PBMCs. The receptor comes from a woman aged 70 to 79 in good health and CMV-seropositive. The chain uses TRBV25-1 and TRBJ2-7; D remains ambiguous. In DNA form, the CDR3 reads TGTGCCAGCAGTGAATCGAACAGTACCGCCTACGAGCAGTACTTC. Translating it yields CASSESNSTAYEQYF.